These T cell receptor beta chains were read from a single sample in a study of blood T cell repertoires in COVID-19. Using immunoSEQ multiplex PCR, the repertoire was profiled, and TCRdb retains in-frame clones only, with some absent. The sample shows about 220,000 clones, roughly 80% of them seen only once. Sequencing was done on a sample of PBMCs or T cells enriched from blood (not recorded which). These receptors originate from a woman in her thirties or forties with acute COVID-19. Each CDR3 is given with its conserved first and last residue. D genes are given only for firm matches. Not all rows give a size; the values are once, few, many and, for expanded clones, a class.

v_gene,j_gene,abundance,d_gene,CDR3nt,CDR3aa
TRBV4-2,TRBJ2-6,.,.,TGTGCCAGCAGCCGGGGCGGCTCTGGGGCCAACGTCCTGACTTTC,CASSRGGSGANVLTF
TRBV4-1,TRBJ1-3,.,.,TGCGCCAGCAGCCGAGACACAGGTCGGCGAAACACCATATATTTT,CASSRDTGRRNTIYF
TRBV24-1,TRBJ1-2,.,.,TGTGCCACCAGTGCAGGGAATGGCTACACCTTC,CATSAGNGYTF
TRBV7-2,TRBJ1-4,.,.,TGTGCCAGCAGCTTGCGAGCGAGAGGCGATGAAAAACTGTTTTTT,CASSLRARGDEKLFF
TRBV7-8,TRBJ2-2,few,.,TGTGCCAGCAGCTGGGCCATTTTAGTGGCCGGGGAGCTGTTTTTT,CASSWAILVAGELFF
TRBV18,TRBJ1-5,.,.,TGTGCCAGCTCACCGCAGGGCGACAATCAGCCCCAGCATTTT,CASSPQGDNQPQHF
TRBV19,TRBJ1-4,.,TRBD1,TGTGCCGGCTACAGGGGGCTGTATGAAAAACTGTTTTTT,CAGYRGLYEKLFF
TRBV12-3/TRBV12-4,TRBJ1-3,.,.,TGTGCCAGCGTGGTAGCTGGAAACACCATATATTTT,CASVVAGNTIYF
TRBV5-1,TRBJ2-5,.,TRBD2,TGCGCCAGCGGCCCGGGACTAGGCCAAGAGACCCAGTACTTC,CASGPGLGQETQYF
TRBV13,TRBJ2-7,.,.,TGTGCCAGCGCACTTTTCGGACTCAGGACCTACGAGCAGTACTTC,CASALFGLRTYEQYF
TRBV7-2,TRBJ1-1,.,.,TGTGCCAGCAGCTTAGGTCCTGGGCGGGGAACTGAAGCTTTCTTT,CASSLGPGRGTEAFF
TRBV7-9,TRBJ1-4,.,.,TGTGCCAGCCGCGGGGGGCTGAATGAAAAACTGTTTTTT,CASRGGLNEKLFF
TRBV27,TRBJ2-7,.,TRBD1,TGTGCCAGCAGTTTATCCGGGACAGGGGTGTACGAGCAGTACTTC,CASSLSGTGVYEQYF
TRBV4-1,TRBJ1-1,once,.,TGCGCCAGCAGCCTCCAGGGGCGGACTGAAGCTTTCTTT,CASSLQGRTEAFF
TRBV5-4,TRBJ2-3,.,.,TGTGCCAGCAGCCCCGCCCAGGGCCTCACAGATACGCAGTATTTT,CASSPAQGLTDTQYF
TRBV21-1,TRBJ1-1,once,.,TGTGCCAGCAGCCCACAGCTGAGATTT,CASSPQLRF
TRBV2,TRBJ2-3,.,TRBD2,TGTGCCAGCAGTAGAGGCGCGGCTAGCGGGGGGGCAGATACGCAGTATTTT,CASSRGAASGGADTQYF
TRBV27,TRBJ2-1,.,.,TGTGCCAGCAGTCCGCAGGGGAGCTCCTACAATGAGCAGTTCTTC,CASSPQGSSYNEQFF
TRBV19,TRBJ1-4,once,TRBD1,TGTGCCAGTAGTATAGGAGGGGGCGAAAAACTGTTTTTT,CASSIGGGEKLFF
TRBV24-1,TRBJ1-5,.,TRBD1,TGTGCCACCAGTGATACACGACAGGGCGATCAGCCCCAGCATTTT,CATSDTRQGDQPQHF
TRBV7-9,TRBJ1-2,.,.,TGTGCCAGCAGCCCACAGGACGGAGATGGCTACACCTTC,CASSPQDGDGYTF
TRBV6-2/TRBV6-3,TRBJ2-7,.,.,TGTGCCAGCAGTACTCGGGCCCGGGACAACTACGAGCAGTACTTC,CASSTRARDNYEQYF
TRBV27,TRBJ2-1,.,.,TGTGCCAGCAGTTCGACAGTAGAGCAGTTCTTC,CASSSTVEQFF